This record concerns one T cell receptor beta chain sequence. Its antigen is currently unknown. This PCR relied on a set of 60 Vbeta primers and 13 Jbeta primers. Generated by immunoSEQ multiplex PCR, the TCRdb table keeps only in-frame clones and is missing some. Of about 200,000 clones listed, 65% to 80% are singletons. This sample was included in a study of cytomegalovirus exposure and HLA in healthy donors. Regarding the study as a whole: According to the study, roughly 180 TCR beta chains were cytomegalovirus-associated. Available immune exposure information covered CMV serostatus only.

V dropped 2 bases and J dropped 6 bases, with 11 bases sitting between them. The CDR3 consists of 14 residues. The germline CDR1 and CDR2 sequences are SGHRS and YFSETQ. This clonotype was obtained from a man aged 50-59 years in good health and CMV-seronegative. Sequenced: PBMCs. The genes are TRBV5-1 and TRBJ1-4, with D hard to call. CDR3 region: CASSFGRGDEKLFF. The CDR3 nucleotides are TGCGCCAGCAGCTTCGGGAGAGGAGATGAAAAACTGTTTTTT. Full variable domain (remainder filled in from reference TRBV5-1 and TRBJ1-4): KAGVTQTPRYLIKTRGQQVTLSCSPISGHRSVSWYQQTPGQGLQFLFEYFSETQRNKGNFPGRFSGRQFSNSRSEMNVSTLELGDSALYLCASSFGRGDEKLFFGSGTQLSVL.